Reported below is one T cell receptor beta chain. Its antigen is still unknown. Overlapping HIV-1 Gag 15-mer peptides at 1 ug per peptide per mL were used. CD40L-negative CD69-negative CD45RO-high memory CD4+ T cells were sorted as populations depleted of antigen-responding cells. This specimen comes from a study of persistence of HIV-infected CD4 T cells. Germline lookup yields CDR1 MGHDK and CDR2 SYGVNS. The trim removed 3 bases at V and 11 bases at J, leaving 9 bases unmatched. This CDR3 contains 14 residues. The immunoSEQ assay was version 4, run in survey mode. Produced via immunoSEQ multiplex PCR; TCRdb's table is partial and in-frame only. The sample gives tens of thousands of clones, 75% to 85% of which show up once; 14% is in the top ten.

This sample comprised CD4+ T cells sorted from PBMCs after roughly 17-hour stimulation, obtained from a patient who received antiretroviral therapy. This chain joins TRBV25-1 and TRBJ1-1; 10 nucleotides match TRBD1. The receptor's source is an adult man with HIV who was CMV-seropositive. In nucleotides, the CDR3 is TGTGCCAGCAGTGACCCCGGGACAGGGGTTGAGGCTTTCTTT. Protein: CASSDPGTGVEAFF.